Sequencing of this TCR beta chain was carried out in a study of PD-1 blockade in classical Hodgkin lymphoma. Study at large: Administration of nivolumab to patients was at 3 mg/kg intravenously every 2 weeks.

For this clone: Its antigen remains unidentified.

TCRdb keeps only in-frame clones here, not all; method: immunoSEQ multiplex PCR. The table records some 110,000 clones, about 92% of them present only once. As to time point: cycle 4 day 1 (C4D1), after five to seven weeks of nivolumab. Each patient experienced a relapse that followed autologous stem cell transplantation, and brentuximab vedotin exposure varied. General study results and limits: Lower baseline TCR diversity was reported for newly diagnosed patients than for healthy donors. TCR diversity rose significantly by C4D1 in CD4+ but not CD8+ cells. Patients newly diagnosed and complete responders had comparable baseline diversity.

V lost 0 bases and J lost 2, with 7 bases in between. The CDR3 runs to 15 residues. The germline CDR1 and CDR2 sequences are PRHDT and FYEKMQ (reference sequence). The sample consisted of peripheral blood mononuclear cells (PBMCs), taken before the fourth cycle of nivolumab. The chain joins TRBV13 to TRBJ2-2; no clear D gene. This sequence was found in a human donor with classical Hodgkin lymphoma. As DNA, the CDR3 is TGTGCCAGCAGCTTAGGTCTCCCCAACACCGGGGAGCTGTTTTTT. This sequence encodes CASSLGLPNTGELFF.